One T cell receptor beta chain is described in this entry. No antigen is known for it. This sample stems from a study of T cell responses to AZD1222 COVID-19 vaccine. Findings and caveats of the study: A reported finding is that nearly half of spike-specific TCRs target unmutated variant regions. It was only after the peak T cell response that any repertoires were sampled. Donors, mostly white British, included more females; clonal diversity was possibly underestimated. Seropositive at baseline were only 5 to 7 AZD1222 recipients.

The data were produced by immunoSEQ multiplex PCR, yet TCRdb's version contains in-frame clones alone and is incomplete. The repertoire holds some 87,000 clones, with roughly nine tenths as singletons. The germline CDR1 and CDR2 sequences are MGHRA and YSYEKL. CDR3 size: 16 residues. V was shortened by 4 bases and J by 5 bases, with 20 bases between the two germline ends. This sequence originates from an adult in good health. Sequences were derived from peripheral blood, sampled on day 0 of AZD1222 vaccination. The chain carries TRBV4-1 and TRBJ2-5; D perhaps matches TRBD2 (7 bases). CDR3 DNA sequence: TGCGCCAGCAGCCCCTCCGGGCGCGGGGGCGGGGAGACCCAGTACTTC. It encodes CASSPSGRGGGETQYF.